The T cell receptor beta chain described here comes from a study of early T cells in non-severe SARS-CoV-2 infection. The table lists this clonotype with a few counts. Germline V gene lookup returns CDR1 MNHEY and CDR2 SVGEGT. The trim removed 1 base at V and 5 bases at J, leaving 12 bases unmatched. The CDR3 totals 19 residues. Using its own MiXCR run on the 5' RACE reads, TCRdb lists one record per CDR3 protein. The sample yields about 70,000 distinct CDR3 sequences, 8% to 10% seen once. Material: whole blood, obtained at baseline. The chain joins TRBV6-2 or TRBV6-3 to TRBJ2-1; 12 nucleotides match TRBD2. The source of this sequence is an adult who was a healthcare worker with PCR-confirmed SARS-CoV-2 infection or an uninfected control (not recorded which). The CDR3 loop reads CASSYWTPGLAGPNNEQFF. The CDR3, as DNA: TGTGCCAGCAGTTACTGGACCCCCGGACTAGCGGGACCAAACAATGAGCAGTTCTTC.